A single sample is the source of the 23 T cell receptor beta chains below, sequenced in a study of vaccination and CD4 T cells after COVID-19. What these receptors recognize is not known. The Oncomine TCR Beta short-read assay was what sequenced the DNA obtained from cultured CD4+ T cells. TCRdb recomputed calls from the PCR reads with MiXCR, one row per CDR3 protein. The sample contains 15,000 to 20,000 distinct CDR3 sequences, approximately 45% of which appear only once. Described treatment: roughly 11-day PBMC culture with coronavirus spike peptide pools or control peptides (ViraFEST assay). The sequences come from CD4+ T cells from blood, cultured in vitro, collected after SARS-CoV-2 vaccination. The source of these receptors is a human donor who had recovered from COVID-19.

The J gene is TRBJ2-2, the V gene TRBV19; 11 nucleotides agree with TRBD1. Germline CDR1 LNHDA, CDR2 SQIVND (reference sequence). The CDR3 has 15 residues. The V and J ends lost 5 bases and 4 bases, in that order; junction bases with no gene match: 3. CDR3 bases: TGTGCCAGTAGTTGGGACAGGGGGAGCACCGGGGAGCTGTTTTTT. Amino acids: CASSWDRGSTGELFF.

The chain has TRBV2 and TRBJ1-5; 12 nucleotides agree with TRBD1. This CDR3 has 14 residues. With V trimmed by 8 bases and J by 5 bases, 4 bases remained unmatched. CDR1 is SNHLY, CDR2 FYNNEI, per germline. CDR3 sequence reads: CASEGTGGYQPQHF. The CDR3 DNA reads as TGTGCCAGCGAGGGGACAGGGGGCTATCAGCCCCAGCATTTT.

This clonotype was seen more than once but under ten times. The rearrangement joins TRBV20-1 to TRBJ1-5; TRBD1 matches at 8 bases. V shed 2 bases and J 11 bases; nucleotides not matched to a gene: 20. The CDR3 consists of 17 residues. Germline loops: CDR1 DFQATT, CDR2 SNEGSKA (reference sequence). The CDR3 region has the DNA TGCAGTGCTAGATATGATAGGACAGGGATTGGATTCGCGGCCCAGCATTTT. The encoded protein is CSARYDRTGIGFAAQHF.

CDR3: CSAPDSLNSPLHF. The DNA for the CDR3 is TGCAGTGCCCCGGACAGTCTAAATTCACCCCTCCACTTT. The rearrangement uses TRBV20-1 and TRBJ1-6; tentative D call: TRBD1 (6 bases). Germline CDR1 is DFQATT and CDR2 is SNEGSKA (reference sequence). This CDR3 spans 13 amino acids. V lost 6 bases to trimming and J lost 7 bases, with 13 bases between them.

CDR3 coding DNA: TGTGCCAGCAGTCCACCCCTCGGGAGCTCTGGAAACACCATATATTTT. Protein: CASSPPLGSSGNTIYF. The rearrangement joins TRBV28 to TRBJ1-3; D remains unclear. CDR3 size: 16 residues. Per germline, CDR1 MDHEN and CDR2 SYDVKM. V was cut by 5 bases and J by 0 bases, with 14 bases left in between.

This clonotype was seen a few times. The V and J genes are TRBV28 and TRBJ2-5; the match to TRBD2 covers 9 bases. This CDR3 comprises 17 residues. The germline V gene encodes CDR1 MDHEN and CDR2 SYDVKM. Unmatched junction bases numbered 12, after V lost 3 bases and J lost 4 bases. CDR3 sequence reads: CASSLVAGSGSRETQYF. In DNA, the CDR3 is TGTGCCAGCAGTTTGGTAGCGGGTAGCGGGAGTAGAGAGACCCAGTACTTC.

The chain employs TRBV12-3 or TRBV12-4 and TRBJ2-1; a weak D match, TRBD2 (6 bases). The end of the DNA is better explained by TRBJ2-7, so the J call may be wrong. This CDR3 is 16 amino acids long. The CDR3 spells CASSPRGAVGGFEQYF. CDR3 coding DNA: TGTGCCAGCAGTCCGAGGGGTGCGGTGGGGGGTTTCGAGCAGTACTTC.

The gene calls are TRBV7-8 and TRBJ2-7; D remains ambiguous. V dropped 5 bases and J dropped 0 bases, with 2 bases sitting between them. The CDR3 has 11 amino acids. CDR1 is SGHVS, CDR2 FQNEAQ, per germline. The CDR3 here is CASSTSYEQYF. CDR3 bases: TGTGCCAGCAGCACCTCCTACGAGCAGTACTTC.

This chain connects TRBV19 to TRBJ2-3; 10 positions agree with TRBD2. The CDR3 has 16 residues. Unmatched junction bases numbered 6, after V lost 5 bases and J lost 1 base. Germline values: CDR1 LNHDA, CDR2 SQIVND (reference sequence). The CDR3 here is CASSPLAGEGTDTQYF. CDR3 in DNA: TGTGCCAGTAGTCCTCTAGCGGGAGAGGGCACAGATACGCAGTATTTT. Full variable domain (missing parts from reference TRBV19 and TRBJ2-3): DGGITQSPKYLFRKEGQNVTLSCEQNLNHDAMYWYRQDPGQGLRLIYYSQIVNDFQKGDIAEGYSVSREKKESFPLTVTSAQKNPTAFYLCASSPLAGEGTDTQYFGPGTRLTVL.

This chain links TRBV19 with TRBJ2-2; 8 bases fit TRBD2. With 5 bases clipped from V and 4 bases from J, the junction kept 12 bases outside the gene matches. Germline CDR1 and CDR2: LNHDA and SQIVND (reference sequence). The CDR3 extends over 17 amino acids. The CDR3 DNA reads TGTGCCAGTAGTGGGGGTCGGACGGGAGGGCCCACCGGGGAGCTGTTTTTT. Its protein is CASSGGRTGGPTGELFF.

The chain has TRBV12-3 or TRBV12-4 and TRBJ2-5, with D unresolved. Trimming left V 8 bases short and J 2 bases short, with 12 bases between. The CDR3 is made up of 13 amino acids. CDR3 sequence (DNA): TGTGCCAGCTGCCTCAGGATACAAGAGACCCAGTACTTC. Translated: CASCLRIQETQYF.

The chain uses TRBV28 and TRBJ2-3; 10 bases line up with TRBD1. V shed 7 bases and J 6 bases; nucleotides not matched to a gene: 10. The CDR3 loop spans 15 amino acids. CDR1 and CDR2 from the germline V gene are MDHEN and SYDVKM. The DNA of the CDR3 is TGTGCCAGCACTATGGGACAGGGGTCGGTGGATACGCAGTATTTT. The encoded protein is CASTMGQGSVDTQYF.

This chain joins TRBV5-1 and TRBJ2-3, with D unresolved. V dropped 0 bases and J dropped 2 bases, with 13 bases sitting between them. The CDR3 has 16 residues. Germline V gives CDR1 SGHRS, CDR2 YFSETQ. CDR3 residues: CASSLADGKLTDTQYF. CDR3 in DNA: TGCGCCAGCAGCTTGGCCGACGGCAAGCTCACAGATACGCAGTATTTT.

The V call is TRBV7-9, the J call TRBJ2-4, with TRBD1 matching 7 bases. The junction had 5 bases not matched to a gene; V was cut back by 3 bases and J by 9 bases. Germline V lookup: CDR1 SEHNR, CDR2 FQNEAQ (reference sequence). The CDR3 totals 13 residues. CDR3 sequence (DNA): TGTGCCAGCAGCTTTGGACAGGCGGGCATTCAGTACTTC. Translated, it gives CASSFGQAGIQYF. The full variable domain, its missing parts supplied by reference TRBV7-9 and TRBJ2-4, is DTGVSQNPRHKITKRGQNVTFRCDPISEHNRLYWYRQTLGQGPEFLTYFQNEAQLEKSRLLSDRFSAERPKGSFSTLEIQRTEQGDSAMYLCASSFGQAGIQYFGAGTRLSVL.

This clonotype is deemed medium-sized. The J gene is TRBJ2-2, the V gene TRBV20-1; TRBD2 aligns across 11 bases. The CDR3 runs 14 residues. The germline gives CDR1 DFQATT, CDR2 SNEGSKA (reference sequence). Trimming at V came to 7 bases and at J to 7 bases, leaving 8 bases not matched to a gene. The CDR3 loop reads CSGIAGGPVGELFF. The CDR3 coding sequence is TGCAGTGGTATAGCGGGAGGGCCGGTCGGGGAGCTGTTTTTT.

The CDR3 here is CASSSGDHNLYYGYTF. In DNA form, the CDR3 reads TGTGCCAGCAGTTCAGGGGACCACAACTTATACTATGGCTACACCTTC. The chain links TRBV28 to TRBJ1-2, with D possibly being TRBD1 (6 bases). This CDR3 comprises 16 residues. Germline V gives CDR1 MDHEN, CDR2 SYDVKM. Trimming cost V 4 bases and J 3 bases, with 18 bases left between them.

CDR3 amino acids: CASRAGRYSNQPQHF. The CDR3 DNA reads as TGTGCCAGCAGGGCGGGACGGTATAGCAATCAGCCCCAGCATTTT. The J gene is TRBJ1-5, the V gene TRBV6-2 or TRBV6-3; D is possibly TRBD1 (5 bases). V gave up 6 bases and J gave up 0 bases, with 12 bases separating them. CDR3 length: 15 residues. Germline assignment: CDR1 MNHEY and CDR2 SVGEGT.

This clonotype counts as medium-sized. The rearrangement uses TRBV7-2 and TRBJ2-7; 9 nucleotides agree with TRBD2. V lost 4 bases and J lost 2; bases outside the gene matches: 15. This CDR3 region has 18 residues. The germline V gene has CDR1 SGHTA and CDR2 FQGNSA. The CDR3 loop reads CASSSLGGGTSQTYEQYF. Written as DNA, the CDR3 is TGTGCCAGCAGCTCCTTGGGAGGAGGGACTAGCCAAACCTACGAGCAGTACTTC.

V is TRBV28 and J is TRBJ1-5; 7 bases are a match to TRBD1. The CDR3 consists of 14 residues. Germline V lookup: CDR1 MDHEN, CDR2 SYDVKM. J gave up 6 bases and V 7 bases, and 9 bases lay outside the gene matches. The CDR3 DNA reads as TGTGCCAGCACTTGGGGGGGGACAGCTCAGCCCCAGCATTTT. Its protein is CASTWGGTAQPQHF.

The rearrangement joins TRBV7-2 to TRBJ1-4, with 8 bases aligning to TRBD1. CDR3 size: 17 residues. Germline lookup yields CDR1 SGHTA and CDR2 FQGNSA. V shed 2 bases, J shed 6 bases, and the junction held 11 bases outside the gene matches. CDR3 DNA: TGTGCCAGCAGCTTACAACTTGTACAGGGGGGGGATGAAAAACTGTTTTTT. Translation: CASSLQLVQGGDEKLFF. Variable domain in full (rest from reference TRBV7-2 and TRBJ1-4): GAGVSQSPSNKVTEKGKDVELRCDPISGHTALYWYRQSLGQGLEFLIYFQGNSAPDKSGLPSDRFSAERTGGSVSTLTIQRTQQEDSAVYLCASSLQLVQGGDEKLFFGSGTQLSVL.

This chain uses TRBV6-1 with TRBJ2-2, with 7 bases fitting TRBD1. The junction had 7 bases not matched to a gene; V was cut back by 0 bases and J by 0 bases. The CDR3 length is 18 residues. Germline V gives CDR1 MNHNS, CDR2 SASEGT. The CDR3 reads CASSEALIGGANTGELFF. DNA for the CDR3: TGTGCCAGCAGTGAAGCGCTTATAGGGGGCGCGAACACCGGGGAGCTGTTTTTT.

The rearrangement links TRBV5-8 to TRBJ2-1; 7 positions agree with TRBD1. Unmatched junction bases numbered 14, after V lost 4 bases and J lost 7 bases. Per the germline V gene, CDR1 is SGHTS and CDR2 is YDEGEE. The CDR3 extends over 16 amino acids. CDR3 coding DNA: TGTGCCAGCAGCGATCACAGGGGTAATTTGTTGAATGAGCAGTTCTTC. Its translation is CASSDHRGNLLNEQFF.

The chain combines TRBV20-1 with TRBJ2-2; D uncertain. Germline CDR1 reads DFQATT; CDR2 reads SNEGSKA (reference sequence). The V and J ends lost 3 bases and 2 bases respectively, with 7 bases between them. The CDR3 length is 13 residues. Here the CDR3 DNA reads TGCAGTGCTAGTGGCCCCAACACCGGGGAGCTGTTTTTT. Translated, it gives CSASGPNTGELFF.